The 23 T cell receptor beta chains below were found in one sample sequenced in a study of shared clonotypes between healthy human individuals (dated by TCRdb to 2020 to 2021). The method was the immunoSEQ multiplex PCR assay. Imported from immuneACCESS, the table was reduced by TCRdb to in-frame sequences with V and J called. These copies leave out some clones; in studies compared against another copy, an unresolved V gene accounts for under half, and the cause of the remainder is not known. Present in this sample are around 200,000 clones, approximately 70% of which were seen just once. The ten largest clones capture about 10% of the sample. The sequenced sample consisted of memory CD4+ T cells sorted from blood. Explained via the paper, the cell subset or site label denotes: CD45RA-negative fraction. Source of these receptors: a man aged 30-40 years in good health.

Relative to its sample, this clone is medium-sized. This rearrangement joins TRBV2 to TRBJ2-1; D perhaps matches TRBD1 (6 bases). The germline V gene encodes CDR1 SNHLY and CDR2 FYNNEI. The V and J ends lost 4 bases and 1 base respectively, with 8 bases between them. CDR3 size: 14 residues. CDR3 nucleotide sequence: TGTGCCAGCAGTGGACAGGCTTCCTACAATGAGCAGTTCTTC. It is translated as CASSGQASYNEQFF.

V usage is TRBV18 and J usage is TRBJ1-5; D call uncertain. The length of the CDR3 is 14 residues. The ends were cut back, 4 bases at V and 0 bases at J, with 7 bases in the middle. CDR1 and CDR2 (germline): KGHSH, LQKENI. CDR3 sequence (DNA): TGTGCCAGCTCACTCGGGGATAGCAATCAGCCCCAGCATTTT. It yields the protein CASSLGDSNQPQHF.

This clone has only a few counts. The chain employs TRBV25-1 and TRBJ1-1; D is undetermined. The length of the CDR3 is 13 residues. V lost 8 bases, J lost 4 bases, and 14 bases lay in between. The V gene's germline CDR1 is MGHDK and CDR2 SYGVNS. This chain's CDR3 is CASRVWGGTEAFF. CDR3 sequence (DNA): TGTGCCAGCCGAGTGTGGGGAGGCACTGAAGCTTTCTTT.

On this clone: This sequence may be a read error, since a much larger clone differs from it by one base. The V call is TRBV5-5, the J call TRBJ1-1, with D possibly matching TRBD1 (5 bases). Germline values: CDR1 SGHKS, CDR2 YYEKEE (reference sequence). V lost 5 bases and J lost 4, with 12 bases in between. The CDR3 runs to 13 residues. The CDR3 sequence: CASRGGGVTEAFF. CDR3 DNA: TGTGCCAGCAGGGGTGGGGGGGTCACTGAAGCTTTCTTT.

This sequence joins TRBV5-8 and TRBJ2-2; D is unclear. In germline, CDR1 is SGHTS, CDR2 YDEGEE. The CDR3 spans 14 residues. The V and J ends lost 0 bases and 6 bases respectively, with 9 bases between them. The DNA of the CDR3 is TGTGCCAGCAGCTTGGACGGGTGGGCCGGGGAGCTGTTTTTT. Protein product: CASSLDGWAGELFF.

This clone was counted between two and nine times. The same CDR3 is also encoded by other DNA sequences in this sample. The V and J genes are TRBV12-5 and TRBJ2-5; D not certain. Germline V lookup: CDR1 LGHNT, CDR2 FRNRAP. CDR3 length: 14 residues. V lost 1 base and J lost 1, with 7 bases in between. The CDR3 here is CASGLGTAQETQYF. DNA for the CDR3: TGTGCTAGTGGTTTGGGGACCGCCCAAGAGACCCAGTACTTC.

V is TRBV28 and J is TRBJ2-7, with 8 bases aligning to TRBD1. J gave up 6 bases and V 5 bases, and 12 bases lay outside the gene matches. The germline gives CDR1 MDHEN, CDR2 SYDVKM. The CDR3 contains 15 residues. CDR3 loop: CASSPPGQAMSEQYF. The CDR3 region has the DNA TGTGCCAGCAGTCCCCCGGGACAGGCTATGAGCGAGCAGTACTTC.

A few counts support this clone. V is TRBV28 and J is TRBJ1-2; no definite D call. CDR3 length: 14 amino acids. Germline CDR1 and CDR2: MDHEN and SYDVKM. Trimming pared 6 bases from V and 3 bases from J, leaving 14 bases between. CDR3 residues: CASSRAGQDYGYTF. CDR3 coding DNA: TGTGCCAGCAGCCGCGCCGGGCAGGACTATGGCTACACCTTC.

The rearrangement uses TRBV7-6 and TRBJ1-5; D is uncertain. This CDR3 is built from 14 residues. Germline-derived CDR1 and CDR2 are SGHVS and FNYEAQ. The germline V and J ends were trimmed by 1 base and 4 bases, with 8 bases remaining between them. The CDR3 sequence is CASSLGQVNQPQHF. The CDR3 coding sequence is TGTGCCAGCAGCTTAGGCCAGGTTAATCAGCCCCAGCATTTT.

J is TRBJ2-2 and V is TRBV15, with D possibly TRBD2 on 6 matching bases. Trimming stripped 3 bases from V and 4 bases from J, with 12 bases between. The CDR3 totals 15 residues. The germline V gene has CDR1 LNHNV and CDR2 YYDKDF (reference sequence). In DNA, the CDR3 is TGTGCCACCAGCAGGGGACTCTGGGGCACCGGGGAGCTGTTTTTT. The encoded protein is CATSRGLWGTGELFF. Based on the CDR3 plus reference TRBV15 and TRBJ2-2, the full variable domain is DAMVIQNPRYQVTQFGKPVTLSCSQTLNHNVMYWYQQKSSQAPKLLFHYYDKDFNNEADTPDNFQSRRPNTSFCFLDIRSPGLGDTAMYLCATSRGLWGTGELFFGEGSRLTVL.

The chain is built from TRBV19 and TRBJ2-7; D not certain. V dropped 7 bases and J dropped 6 bases, with 19 bases sitting between them. The CDR3 loop spans 14 amino acids. Germline V gives CDR1 LNHDA, CDR2 SQIVND (reference sequence). The CDR3 sequence: CASKTAKASREQYF. The DNA of the CDR3 is TGTGCCAGTAAAACCGCTAAGGCTAGTCGCGAGCAGTACTTC.

The chain recombines TRBV2 with TRBJ1-2; possible D gene TRBD1, 5 bases. The ends were cut back, 6 bases at V and 8 bases at J, with 16 bases in the middle. Germline V lookup: CDR1 SNHLY, CDR2 FYNNEI. The CDR3 loop spans 13 amino acids. The CDR3 DNA reads as TGTGCCAGCAGGTCTTCTCAGAGGGACGGCTACACCTTC. It encodes CASRSSQRDGYTF.

Concerning this clone: This sample also contains other DNA sequences that code for the same CDR3. The chain is built from TRBV5-4 and TRBJ2-1; D is possibly TRBD2 (5 bases). V dropped 6 bases and J dropped 9 bases, with 22 bases sitting between them. Per the germline V gene, CDR1 is SGHNT and CDR2 is YYREEE (reference sequence). This CDR3 is built from 15 residues. In DNA form, the CDR3 reads TGTGCCAGCATCGGGGAAGGGTGGGCTAGGCGTGAGCAGTTCTTC. This sequence encodes CASIGEGWARREQFF.

The chain combines TRBV6-5 with TRBJ2-7; TRBD2 might be the D (6 bases). There are 12 residues in the CDR3. Trimming took off 10 bases at V and 2 bases at J, with 12 bases between the two ends. Germline V CDR1 and CDR2: MNHEY, SVGAGI. CDR3 nucleotides: TGTGCCACCTCTAGCGAACCCTACGAGCAGTACTTC. It yields the protein CATSSEPYEQYF.

The gene calls are TRBV19 and TRBJ2-7; 11 bases map to TRBD2. The ends lost 4 bases at V and 4 bases at J; junction bases unmatched: 3. The germline V gene has CDR1 LNHDA and CDR2 SQIVND (reference sequence). CDR3 length: 14 amino acids. The CDR3 region is CASSTTSGGYEQYF. Here the CDR3 DNA reads TGTGCCAGTAGTACAACTAGCGGGGGATACGAGCAGTACTTC.

This sequence joins TRBV18 and TRBJ2-3; D is tentatively TRBD1 or TRBD2 (6 bases each). The CDR3 sequence is 15 residues long. V was pared by 3 bases and J by 0 bases, with 10 bases between. Germline assignment: CDR1 KGHSH and CDR2 LQKENI. CDR3 residues: CASSPGGFSTDTQYF. The DNA for the CDR3 is TGTGCCAGCTCACCCGGGGGCTTCAGCACAGATACGCAGTATTTT.

DNA for the CDR3: TGTGCCAGCTCACCACCCGTTTACACTGAAGCTTTCTTT. This sequence encodes CASSPPVYTEAFF. V usage is TRBV18 and J usage is TRBJ1-1; no firm D call. CDR1 is KGHSH and CDR2 is LQKENI in the germline V gene. Between the trimmed V and J ends, which lost 0 bases and 3 bases, there was a span of 5 bases. The CDR3 totals 13 residues.

In this sample, this clone turned up a few times. The rearrangement uses TRBV6-1 and TRBJ2-5; tentative D call: TRBD1 (5 bases). The CDR3 sequence is 13 residues long. Trimming cost V 8 bases and J 4 bases, with 14 bases left between them. Germline CDR1 MNHNS, CDR2 SASEGT. Written as DNA, the CDR3 is TGTGCCAGCGACTTGGGCAGGGCAGAGACCCAGTACTTC. Translating gives CASDLGRAETQYF.

The rearrangement joins TRBV27 to TRBJ2-7; D possibly corresponds to TRBD1 (6 bases). The CDR3 totals 13 residues. Trimming removed 6 bases from V and 6 bases from J, with 15 bases in between. CDR1 and CDR2 from the germline V gene are MNHEY and SMNVEV (reference sequence). The CDR3 loop is CASRTLQGSEQYF. The CDR3 nucleotides are TGTGCCAGCAGAACTCTACAGGGATCCGAGCAGTACTTC.

The chain links TRBV6-6 to TRBJ2-7; 7 bases align to TRBD2. V shed 2 bases and J 7 bases; nucleotides not matched to a gene: 5. The CDR3 is 13 residues long. Germline values: CDR1 MNHNY, CDR2 SVGAGI (reference sequence). DNA of the CDR3: TGTGCCAGCAGTTACGCGGGAGCTGGGGAGCAGTACTTC. It encodes CASSYAGAGEQYF.

This CDR3 reads CASSSGQGRDEQYF. The CDR3 bases are TGTGCCAGCAGCTCTGGACAGGGGAGAGACGAGCAGTACTTC. V gene TRBV7-2 combines with J gene TRBJ2-7, with 9 bases that match TRBD1. Trimming took 4 bases from V and 5 from J; bases not matched to a gene: 6. This CDR3 is 14 amino acids long. The V gene's germline CDR1 is SGHTA and CDR2 FQGNSA.

This clone was counted a few times. The V and J genes are TRBV5-1 and TRBJ2-1; D ambiguous. Germline V gene data show CDR1 as SGHRS and CDR2 as YFSETQ. Trimming pared 0 bases from V and 0 bases from J, leaving 7 bases between. There are 15 residues in the CDR3. CDR3 nucleotide sequence: TGCGCCAGCAGCTTGGATATCGGCTCCTACAATGAGCAGTTCTTC. This gives the protein CASSLDIGSYNEQFF. Drawing the rest from reference TRBV5-1 and TRBJ2-1, the complete variable domain is KAGVTQTPRYLIKTRGQQVTLSCSPISGHRSVSWYQQTPGQGLQFLFEYFSETQRNKGNFPGRFSGRQFSNSRSEMNVSTLELGDSALYLCASSLDIGSYNEQFFGPGTRLTVL.

The chain couples TRBV28 to TRBJ1-5, with 7 positions matching TRBD1. CDR1 and CDR2 from the germline V gene are MDHEN and SYDVKM. J gave up 7 bases and V 4 bases, and 13 bases lay outside the gene matches. The CDR3 is made up of 16 amino acids. CDR3 DNA sequence: TGTGCCAGCAGTTCCACCCGACAGGGACCGGGGCAGCCCCAGCATTTT. Translated: CASSSTRQGPGQPQHF.